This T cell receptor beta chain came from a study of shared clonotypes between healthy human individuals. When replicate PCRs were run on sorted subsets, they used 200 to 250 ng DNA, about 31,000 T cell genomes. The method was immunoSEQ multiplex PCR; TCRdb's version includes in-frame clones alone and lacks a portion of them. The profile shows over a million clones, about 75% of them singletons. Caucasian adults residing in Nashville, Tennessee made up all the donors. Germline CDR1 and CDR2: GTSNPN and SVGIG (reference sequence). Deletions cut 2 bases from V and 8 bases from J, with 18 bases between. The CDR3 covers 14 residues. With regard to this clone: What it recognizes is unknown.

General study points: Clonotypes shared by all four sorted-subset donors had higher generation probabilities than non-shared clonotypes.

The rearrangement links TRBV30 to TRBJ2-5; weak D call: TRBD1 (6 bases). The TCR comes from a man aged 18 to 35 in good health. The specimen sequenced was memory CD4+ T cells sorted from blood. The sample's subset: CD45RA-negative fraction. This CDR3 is CAWSPLGAEATQYF. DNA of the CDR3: TGTGCCTGGAGTCCTTTGGGGGCGGAGGCTACCCAGTACTTC.